The clone carrying this TCR beta chain was seen more than once but under ten times. Unique molecular identifiers were used in preparing the TCRbeta library. Using its own MiXCR run on the PCR reads, TCRdb lists one record per CDR3 protein. The profile covers under 450,000 distinct CDR3 sequences, with about 14% appearing a single time and over 3.5% taken by the ten largest. These data come from a study of T-cell reconstitution after alpha-beta-depleted transplantation in children. V shed 3 bases and J shed 4 bases, with 14 bases lying between them. The CDR3 runs to 15 residues. Germline values: CDR1 SGHRS, CDR2 YFSETQ.

Sequences were derived from PBMCs, sampled from the stem cell graft. This clonotype was obtained from a human donor who donated a stem cell graft to a child with Fanconi anemia. The chain recombines TRBV5-1 with TRBJ2-1, with a possible D match to TRBD1 (5 bases). For the CDR3, the DNA is TGCGCCAGCAGCTCGGAGACAGTTCTATACAATGAGCAGTTCTTC. Its protein product is CASSSETVLYNEQFF.